A single sample gave rise to the 30 T cell receptor beta chains below, sequenced in a study of cytomegalovirus exposure and HLA in healthy donors. Amplification used 60 Vbeta primers and 13 Jbeta primers. The data were produced by immunoSEQ multiplex PCR, yet TCRdb's version contains in-frame clones alone and is incomplete. Of roughly 170,000 clones detected, over 70% appear once; the ten largest clones hold 1.2% to 1.5%. Specimen: PBMCs. The receptor source for this set is a woman in her 30s in good health and CMV-seropositive.

The rearrangement uses TRBV5-4 and TRBJ1-2; a weak D match, TRBD1 (5 bases). Trimming removed 6 bases at V and 0 bases at J, with 15 bases between. In germline, CDR1 is SGHNT, CDR2 YYREEE (reference sequence). CDR3 length: 15 amino acids. The CDR3 spells CASTLGPLANYGYTF. The CDR3, as DNA: TGTGCCAGCACTTTGGGGCCTTTAGCTAACTATGGCTACACCTTC.

The genes are TRBV30 and TRBJ2-7; possibly TRBD1 for D (6 bases). V lost 2 bases and J lost 0, with 11 bases in between. Germline loops: CDR1 GTSNPN, CDR2 SVGIG (reference sequence). This CDR3 spans 14 amino acids. The CDR3 reads CAWSLGASSYEQYF. In DNA form, the CDR3 reads TGTGCCTGGAGTTTGGGGGCTAGCTCCTACGAGCAGTACTTC.

CDR3 coding DNA: TGTGCCAGCAGATTACCGGGACAGGGTATAAGGAACACTGAAGCTTTCTTT. Translated, it gives CASRLPGQGIRNTEAFF. The chain uses TRBV28 and TRBJ1-1; TRBD1 aligns across 9 bases. The germline V gene has CDR1 MDHEN and CDR2 SYDVKM. The CDR3 totals 17 residues. With 6 bases clipped from V and 1 base from J, the junction kept 12 bases outside the gene matches.

V and J are TRBV21-1 and TRBJ2-1; the DNA was not compared with TRBD1, the D call given in the table. TRBV21-1 is a pseudogene. The CDR3 extends over 16 amino acids. The CDR3 is CASSKSRVAPGHEQFF. CDR3 DNA: TGTGCCAGCAGCAAGTCTAGGGTAGCCCCAGGGCATGAGCAGTTCTTC.

On this clone: An end of the junction differs from the germline gene, which may be a read error. The V gene is TRBV5-6, the J gene TRBJ2-7, with 10 bases that match TRBD2. There are 17 residues in the CDR3. The germline V gene encodes CDR1 SGHDT and CDR2 YYEEEE. The CDR3 sequence: CVSSIYKLAGRTYEQYF. CDR3 coding DNA: TGTGTCAGCAGCATATACAAACTAGCGGGAAGGACCTACGAGCAGTACTTC.

The chain has TRBV15 and TRBJ2-7, with TRBD1 identical over 10 bases. CDR1 and CDR2 (germline): LNHNV, YYDKDF (reference sequence). V was pared by 1 base and J by 4 bases, with 4 bases of the junction left unmatched. This CDR3 spans 15 amino acids. CDR3 residues: CATSRAGQGMYEQYF. Written as DNA, the CDR3 is TGTGCCACCAGCAGAGCGGGACAGGGGATGTACGAGCAGTACTTC.

This chain connects TRBV9 to TRBJ2-5; possibly TRBD2 for D (5 bases). Per germline, CDR1 SGDLS and CDR2 YYNGEE. Trimming took 3 bases from V and 5 from J, leaving 11 bases between them. The CDR3 runs 13 residues. CDR3 DNA sequence: TGTGCCAGCAGCGGGGGTCGGAGGGAGACCCAGTACTTC. Encoded protein: CASSGGRRETQYF.

J is TRBJ2-7 and V is TRBV4-1; 10 nucleotides align to TRBD2. Germline V gene sequence: CDR1 MGHRA, CDR2 YSYEKL. This CDR3 region has 17 residues. The J segment lost 0 bases and the V segment lost 3 bases, leaving 8 bases of the junction unmatched. This chain's CDR3 is CASSQNPAGGSSYEQYF. The CDR3 DNA reads TGCGCCAGCAGCCAGAACCCAGCGGGAGGGAGCTCCTACGAGCAGTACTTC.

The chain employs TRBV15 and TRBJ1-3, with D unclear. The germline CDR1 and CDR2 sequences are LNHNV and YYDKDF (reference sequence). V lost 0 bases to trimming and J lost 1 base, with 7 bases between them. The CDR3 is 15 amino acids. CDR3 in DNA: TGTGCCACCAGCAGAGATCCGGGATCTGGAAACACCATATATTTT. This codes for CATSRDPGSGNTIYF.

The chain has TRBV29-1 and TRBJ2-1; TRBD1 aligns across 8 bases. After removal of 7 bases from V and 9 bases from J, the junction contained 14 bases not matched to a gene. The CDR3 contains 14 residues. The V gene's germline CDR1 is SQVTM and CDR2 ANQGSEA. This CDR3 reads CSGGPGQVGTEQFF. The CDR3, as DNA: TGCAGCGGGGGACCGGGACAGGTGGGTACTGAGCAGTTCTTC.

V and J are TRBV27 and TRBJ2-1; TRBD2 matches 7 bases. The CDR3 is 17 residues long. Unmatched junction bases numbered 11, after V lost 1 base and J lost 5 bases. Germline CDR1 and CDR2: MNHEY and SMNVEV (reference sequence). CDR3 coding DNA: TGTGCCAGCAGTTTATTGGGGACTACCCCTTTACACAATGAGCAGTTCTTC. Protein product: CASSLLGTTPLHNEQFF.

This chain joins TRBV5-4 and TRBJ2-7; possible D gene TRBD1, 6 bases. V was pared by 3 bases and J by 3 bases, with 19 bases between. The CDR3 consists of 16 residues. Germline V gives CDR1 SGHNT, CDR2 YYREEE (reference sequence). The CDR3 coding sequence is TGTGCCAGCAGCTCGCTCGACAGGTTGAGAGACTACGAGCAGTACTTC. Translated: CASSSLDRLRDYEQYF.

The chain links TRBV5-4 to TRBJ2-2, with TRBD2 matching over 9 bases. The CDR3 contains 15 residues. The germline V gene encodes CDR1 SGHNT and CDR2 YYREEE (reference sequence). V lost 2 bases and J lost 5; bases outside the gene matches: 4. The CDR3 DNA follows: TGTGCCAGCAGCTTACGGCGGGAGGGTACCGGGGAGCTGTTTTTT. It codes for CASSLRREGTGELFF.

CDR3 in amino acids: CASSYRTGNYGYTF. The CDR3, as DNA: TGTGCCAGCAGTTACCGGACAGGGAACTATGGCTACACCTTC. The genes are TRBV6-5 and TRBJ1-2; 8 bases are shared with TRBD1. The length of the CDR3 is 14 residues. The germline V gene has CDR1 MNHEY and CDR2 SVGAGI. Trimming at V came to 2 bases and at J to 2 bases, leaving 1 base not matched to a gene.

This clone was found a few times. The chain carries TRBV10-3 and TRBJ1-1; D not certain. CDR3 length: 14 residues. Looked up from germline, CDR1 is ENHRY and CDR2 is SYGVKD. V lost 2 bases and J 1 base, leaving 8 bases between the germline ends. This chain's CDR3 is CAISEGGKNTEAFF. The CDR3 nucleotides are TGTGCCATCAGTGAGGGCGGGAAGAACACTGAAGCTTTCTTT.

Here the CDR3 reads CASSPPSNQDTQYF. In DNA form, the CDR3 reads TGTGCCAGCAGCCCGCCTAGTAACCAAGATACGCAGTATTTT. This chain joins TRBV13 and TRBJ2-3; D gene unclear. With 5 bases removed from V and 5 bases from J, the gap between germline ends came to 14 bases. The CDR3 is 14 amino acids. CDR1 is PRHDT, CDR2 FYEKMQ, per germline (reference sequence).

The V call is TRBV9, the J call TRBJ2-7; 7 bases line up with TRBD2. There are 15 residues in the CDR3. The germline gives CDR1 SGDLS, CDR2 YYNGEE. The V and J ends lost 1 base and 4 bases, in that order; junction bases with no gene match: 8. The CDR3 nucleotides read TGTGCCAGCAGCGTATTCGCGGGAGAAACGTACGAGCAGTACTTC. This gives the protein CASSVFAGETYEQYF. The entire variable domain, with the rest obtained from reference TRBV9 and TRBJ2-7, is as follows: DSGVTQTPKHLITATGQRVTLRCSPRSGDLSVYWYQQSLDQGLQFLIQYYNGEERAKGNILERFSAQQFPDLHSELNLSSLELGDSALYFCASSVFAGETYEQYFGPGTRLTVT.

This chain connects TRBV7-2 to TRBJ2-6; 9 bases map to TRBD1. This CDR3 region has 16 residues. J was trimmed by 5 bases and V by 7 bases; bases with no gene match: 9. Germline lookup yields CDR1 SGHTA and CDR2 FQGNSA. The CDR3 sequence: CASTTGGIVWANVLTF. DNA for the CDR3: TGTGCCAGCACGACAGGGGGGATTGTTTGGGCCAACGTCCTGACTTTC.

CDR3 sequence (DNA): TGTGCCAGCGGATACAGAGACCGCTACGAGCAGTACTTC. Its protein product is CASGYRDRYEQYF. The chain couples TRBV28 to TRBJ2-7; D unclear. The CDR3 loop spans 13 amino acids. Germline loops: CDR1 MDHEN, CDR2 SYDVKM. V was pared by 8 bases and J by 3 bases, with 14 bases between.

J is TRBJ1-5 and V is TRBV18; D might be TRBD1 (6 bases). V was pared by 4 bases and J by 8 bases, with 12 bases between. CDR1 is KGHSH and CDR2 is LQKENI in the germline V gene. The CDR3 extends over 13 amino acids. The CDR3 DNA sequence: TGTGCCAGCTCACTAAGACAGGCGGAGCCCCAGCATTTT. Its translation: CASSLRQAEPQHF. Combining the CDR3 with reference TRBV18 and TRBJ1-5 gives the whole variable domain NAGVMQNPRHLVRRRGQEARLRCSPMKGHSHVYWYRQLPEEGLKFMVYLQKENIIDESGMPKERFSAEFPKEGPSILRIQQVVRGDSAAYFCASSLRQAEPQHFGDGTRLSIL.

In DNA, the CDR3 is TGTGCCATCAGTGAAACCCCGGACAGACAAGAGACCCAGTACTTC. It yields the protein CAISETPDRQETQYF. The rearrangement links TRBV10-3 to TRBJ2-5, with TRBD1 as a possible D gene (6 bases). Looked up from germline, CDR1 is ENHRY and CDR2 is SYGVKD. The CDR3 length is 15 residues. The ends were cut back, 3 bases at V and 2 bases at J, with 13 bases in the middle.

This clone came up once. V usage is TRBV14 and J usage is TRBJ2-3, with D perhaps matching TRBD2 (6 bases). The length of the CDR3 is 15 residues. Germline V gene lookup returns CDR1 SGHDN and CDR2 FVKESK. Trimming pared 5 bases from V and 2 bases from J, leaving 14 bases between. The CDR3 here is CASSARGFLTDTQYF. The CDR3 bases are TGTGCCAGCAGCGCGCGGGGCTTCCTCACAGATACGCAGTATTTT.

This clone has a single count. The chain links TRBV28 to TRBJ2-7; possible D gene TRBD1, 5 bases. The length of the CDR3 is 15 residues. Trimming cost V 10 bases and J 0 bases, with 19 bases left between them. Germline V CDR1 and CDR2: MDHEN, SYDVKM. The CDR3 DNA reads TGTGCCACACAACAGGTGTCAGTGAGCTCCTACGAGCAGTACTTC. Translating it yields CATQQVSVSSYEQYF.

Points on this clone: Germline is not matched at one junction end, which may reflect a read error. The V and J genes are TRBV28 and TRBJ2-7; possibly TRBD1 for D (5 bases). Germline-derived CDR1 and CDR2 are MDHEN and SYDVKM. The CDR3 length is 12 residues. DNA of the CDR3: TGTGCCAGCGGTTTTTTAGACAGCGAGCAGTACTTC. Translated: CASGFLDSEQYF.

The chain couples TRBV7-9 to TRBJ2-1; TRBD2 agrees at 13 bases. Unmatched junction bases numbered 9, after V lost 5 bases and J lost 8 bases. CDR3 size: 16 residues. Germline values: CDR1 SEHNR, CDR2 FQNEAQ (reference sequence). The CDR3 here is CASSLSGTSGMYEQFF. DNA of the CDR3: TGTGCCAGCAGCCTTTCCGGGACTAGCGGGATGTATGAGCAGTTCTTC.

CDR3 in amino acids: CASSLGPNGGNQPQHF. CDR3 nucleotide sequence: TGTGCCAGCAGCTTAGGCCCCAACGGGGGGAATCAGCCCCAGCATTTT. The gene calls are TRBV7-2 and TRBJ1-5; tentatively, D is TRBD1 (5 bases). This CDR3 is built from 16 residues. CDR1 and CDR2 (germline): SGHTA, FQGNSA. The ends were cut back, 1 base at V and 4 bases at J, with 14 bases in the middle.

This clone was counted between two and nine times. The chain combines TRBV2 with TRBJ2-2; weak D call: TRBD1 (6 bases). The ends were cut back, 2 bases at V and 0 bases at J, with 13 bases in the middle. Germline assignment: CDR1 SNHLY and CDR2 FYNNEI. The CDR3 runs to 17 residues. The CDR3 region is CASSELVDSANTGELFF. Written as DNA, the CDR3 is TGTGCCAGCAGTGAATTGGTGGACAGCGCGAACACCGGGGAGCTGTTTTTT.

This clone was detected only a few times. V is TRBV30 and J is TRBJ2-3; maybe TRBD2 (6 bases). V shed 3 bases and J shed 1 base, with 8 bases lying between them. The CDR3 is 13 amino acids. Per germline, CDR1 GTSNPN and CDR2 SVGIG (reference sequence). CDR3 amino acids: CAWRSSGTDTQYF. CDR3 nucleotides: TGTGCCTGGAGGTCTAGCGGCACAGATACGCAGTATTTT.

The chain couples TRBV5-1 to TRBJ2-5, with TRBD2 matching over 9 bases. The germline gives CDR1 SGHRS, CDR2 YFSETQ. This CDR3 comprises 15 residues. J gave up 3 bases and V 7 bases, and 10 bases lay outside the gene matches. CDR3 nucleotide sequence: TGCGCCAGCTTGGGTAGCGGGAGAAGGGAAGAGACCCAGTACTTC. Its translation: CASLGSGRREETQYF.

The CDR3 sequence: CAWAGQGTLRGEKLFF. The CDR3 bases are TGTGCCTGGGCGGGACAGGGAACCCTAAGGGGTGAAAAACTGTTTTTT. The V gene is TRBV30, the J gene TRBJ1-4; 9 bases line up with TRBD1. The CDR3 covers 16 residues. Per germline, CDR1 GTSNPN and CDR2 SVGIG (reference sequence). V gave up 5 bases and J gave up 7 bases; unmatched junction bases: 14. Supplemented by reference TRBV30 and TRBJ1-4, the full variable domain reads SQTIHQWPATLVQPVGSPLSLECTVEGTSNPNLYWYRQAAGRGLQLLFYSVGIGQISSEVPQNLSASRPQDRQFILSSKKLLLSDSGFYLCAWAGQGTLRGEKLFFGSGTQLSVL.